The source of this TCR beta chain is a study of cytomegalovirus exposure and HLA in healthy donors. The PCR contained 60 Vbeta and 13 Jbeta primers. TCRdb's copy holds only in-frame clones and misses some; the assay was immunoSEQ multiplex PCR. The sample shows over 150,000 clones, roughly 77% of them seen only once. In the case of this clone: What it binds is not known.

Whole-study results and caveats: In vitro assays verified that three CMV-associated chains recognized CMV antigens specifically. Data from an earlier analysis indicated that most TCR beta V segments were productive either about 90% or about 30% of the time.

Germline CDR1 SQVTM, CDR2 ANQGSEA. The CDR3 has 15 amino acids. The V segment lost 4 bases and the J segment 0 bases; nucleotides outside the gene matches: 4. The sequencing input was PBMCs. This TCR derives from a man aged 25-45 years in good health and CMV-seropositive. The rearrangement links TRBV29-1 to TRBJ2-3; TRBD2 matches 10 bases. The CDR3 region is CSVGKGLASTDTQYF. DNA for the CDR3: TGCAGCGTTGGAAAGGGACTAGCGAGCACAGATACGCAGTATTTT.